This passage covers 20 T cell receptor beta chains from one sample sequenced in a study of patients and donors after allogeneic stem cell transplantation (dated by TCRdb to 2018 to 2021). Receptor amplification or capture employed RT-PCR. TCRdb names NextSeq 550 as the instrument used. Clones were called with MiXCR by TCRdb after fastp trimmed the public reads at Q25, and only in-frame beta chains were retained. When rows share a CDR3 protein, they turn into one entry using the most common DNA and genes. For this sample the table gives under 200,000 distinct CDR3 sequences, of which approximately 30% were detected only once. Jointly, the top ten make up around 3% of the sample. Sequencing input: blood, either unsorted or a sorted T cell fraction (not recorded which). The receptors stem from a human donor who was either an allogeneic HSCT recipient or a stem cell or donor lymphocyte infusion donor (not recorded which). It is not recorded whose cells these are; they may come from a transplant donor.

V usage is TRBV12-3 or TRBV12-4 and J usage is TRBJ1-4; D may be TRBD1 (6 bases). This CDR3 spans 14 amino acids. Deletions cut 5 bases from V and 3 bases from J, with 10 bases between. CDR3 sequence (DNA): TGTGCCAGCAGTCCAACAGGGTCTAATGAAAAACTGTTTTTT. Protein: CASSPTGSNEKLFF.

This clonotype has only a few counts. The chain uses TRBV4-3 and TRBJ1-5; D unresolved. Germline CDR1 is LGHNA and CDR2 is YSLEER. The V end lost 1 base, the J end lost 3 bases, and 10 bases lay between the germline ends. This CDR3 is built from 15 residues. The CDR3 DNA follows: TGCGCCAGCAGCCAAGGGCGAACCTTCAATCAGCCCCAGCATTTT. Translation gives CASSQGRTFNQPQHF.

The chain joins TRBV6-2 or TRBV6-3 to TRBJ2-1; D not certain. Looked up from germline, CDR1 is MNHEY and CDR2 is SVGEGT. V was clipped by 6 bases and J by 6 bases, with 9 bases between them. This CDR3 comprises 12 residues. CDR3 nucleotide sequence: TGTGCCAGCAGCCCATACCTCAATGAGCAGTTCTTC. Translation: CASSPYLNEQFF.

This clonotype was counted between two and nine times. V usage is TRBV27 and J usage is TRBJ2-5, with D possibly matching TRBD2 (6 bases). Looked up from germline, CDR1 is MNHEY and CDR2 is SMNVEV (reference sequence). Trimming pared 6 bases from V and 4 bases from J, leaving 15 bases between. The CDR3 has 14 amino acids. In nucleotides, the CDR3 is TGTGCCAGCAGCAAGGACCTCGGGAGAGAGACCCAGTACTTC. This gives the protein CASSKDLGRETQYF.

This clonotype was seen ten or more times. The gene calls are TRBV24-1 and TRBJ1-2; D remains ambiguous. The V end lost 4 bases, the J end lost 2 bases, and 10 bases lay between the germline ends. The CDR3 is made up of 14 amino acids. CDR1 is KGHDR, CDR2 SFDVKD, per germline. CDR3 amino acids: CATSDSGRNYGYTF. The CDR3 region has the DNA TGTGCCACCAGTGACTCCGGACGGAACTATGGCTACACCTTC.

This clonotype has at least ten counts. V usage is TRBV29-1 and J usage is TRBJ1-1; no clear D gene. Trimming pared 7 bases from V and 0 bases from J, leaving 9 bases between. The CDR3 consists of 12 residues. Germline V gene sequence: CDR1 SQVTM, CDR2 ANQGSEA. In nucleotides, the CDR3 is TGCAGCGGGGTGGCGGTGAACACTGAAGCTTTCTTT. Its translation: CSGVAVNTEAFF.

In DNA form, the CDR3 reads TGTGCCAGCAGCTTAGCGCAAGGCCTCTGGCCCACGCAGTATTTT. It encodes CASSLAQGLWPTQYF. The chain combines TRBV7-2 with TRBJ2-3; D is uncertain. CDR3 size: 15 residues. The germline V gene encodes CDR1 SGHTA and CDR2 FQGNSA. V lost 0 bases and J lost 9, with 16 bases in between.

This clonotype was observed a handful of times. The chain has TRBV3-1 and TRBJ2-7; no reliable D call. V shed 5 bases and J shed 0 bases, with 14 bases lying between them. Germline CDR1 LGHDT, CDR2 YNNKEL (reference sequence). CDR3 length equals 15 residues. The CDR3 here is CASSATIRASYEQYF. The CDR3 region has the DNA TGTGCCAGCAGCGCGACAATTCGGGCCTCCTACGAGCAGTACTTC.

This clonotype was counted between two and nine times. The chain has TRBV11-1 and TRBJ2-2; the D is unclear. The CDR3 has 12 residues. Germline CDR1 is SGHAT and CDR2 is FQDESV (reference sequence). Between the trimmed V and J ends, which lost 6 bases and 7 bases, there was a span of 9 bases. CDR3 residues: CASRSLGGELFF. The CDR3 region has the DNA TGTGCCAGCAGAAGCCTGGGCGGGGAGCTGTTTTTT.

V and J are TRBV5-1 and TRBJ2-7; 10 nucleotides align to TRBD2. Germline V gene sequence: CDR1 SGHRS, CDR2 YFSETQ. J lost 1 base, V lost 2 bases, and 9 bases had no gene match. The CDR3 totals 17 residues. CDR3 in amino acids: CASSLGLAGVLSYEQYF. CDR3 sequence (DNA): TGCGCCAGCAGCTTAGGGCTAGCGGGAGTTCTATCCTACGAGCAGTACTTC.

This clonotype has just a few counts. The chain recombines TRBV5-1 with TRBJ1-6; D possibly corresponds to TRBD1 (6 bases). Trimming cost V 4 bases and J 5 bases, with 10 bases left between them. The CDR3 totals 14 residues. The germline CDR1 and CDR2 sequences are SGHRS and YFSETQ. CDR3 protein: CASSRDRHNSPLHF. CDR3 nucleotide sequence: TGCGCCAGCAGCCGAGACAGGCATAATTCACCCCTCCACTTT.

The CDR3 spells CASSFPQGLADTDTQYF. Written as DNA, the CDR3 is TGTGCCAGCAGTTTCCCCCAGGGTCTAGCGGACACAGATACGCAGTATTTT. V usage is TRBV28 and J usage is TRBJ2-3, with 7 nucleotides matching TRBD2. Trimming at V came to 3 bases and at J to 2 bases, leaving 11 bases not matched to a gene. Germline values: CDR1 MDHEN, CDR2 SYDVKM. The CDR3 consists of 17 residues.

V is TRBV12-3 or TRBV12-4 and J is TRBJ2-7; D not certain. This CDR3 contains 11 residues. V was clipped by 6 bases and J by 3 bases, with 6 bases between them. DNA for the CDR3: TGTGCCAGCAGCGACGACTACGAGCAGTACTTC. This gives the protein CASSDDYEQYF.

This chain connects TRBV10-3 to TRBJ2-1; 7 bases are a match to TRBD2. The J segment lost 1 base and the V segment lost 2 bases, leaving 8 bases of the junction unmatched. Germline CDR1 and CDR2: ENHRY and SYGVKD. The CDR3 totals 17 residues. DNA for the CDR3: TGTGCCATCAGTGAGATAGCGGGTGAGGGGTCCTACAATGAGCAGTTCTTC. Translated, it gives CAISEIAGEGSYNEQFF.

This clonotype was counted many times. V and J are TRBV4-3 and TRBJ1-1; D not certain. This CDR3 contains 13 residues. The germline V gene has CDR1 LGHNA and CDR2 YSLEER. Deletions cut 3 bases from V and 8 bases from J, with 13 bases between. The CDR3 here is CASSQARGWEAFF. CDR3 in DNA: TGCGCCAGCAGCCAGGCTCGAGGGTGGGAAGCTTTCTTT.

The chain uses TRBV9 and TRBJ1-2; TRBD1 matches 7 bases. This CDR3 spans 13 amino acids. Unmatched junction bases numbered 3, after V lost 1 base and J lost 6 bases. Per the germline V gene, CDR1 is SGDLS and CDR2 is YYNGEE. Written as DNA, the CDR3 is TGTGCCAGCAGCGTAACAGGGGTTGATGGCTACACCTTC. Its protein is CASSVTGVDGYTF.

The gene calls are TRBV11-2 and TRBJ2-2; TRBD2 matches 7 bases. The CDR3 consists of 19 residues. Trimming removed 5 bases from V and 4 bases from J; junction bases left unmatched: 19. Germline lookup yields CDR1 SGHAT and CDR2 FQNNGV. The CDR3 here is CASSRTVGGTRLGTGELFF. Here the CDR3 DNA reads TGTGCCAGCAGCCGGACGGTGGGGGGGACCCGGCTAGGCACCGGGGAGCTGTTTTTT.

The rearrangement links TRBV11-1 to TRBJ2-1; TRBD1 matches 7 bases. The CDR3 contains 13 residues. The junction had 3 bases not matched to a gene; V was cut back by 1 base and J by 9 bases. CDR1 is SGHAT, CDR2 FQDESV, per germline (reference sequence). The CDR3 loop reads CASSLDRGSEQFF. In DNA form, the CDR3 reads TGTGCCAGCAGCTTAGACAGGGGAAGTGAGCAGTTCTTC.

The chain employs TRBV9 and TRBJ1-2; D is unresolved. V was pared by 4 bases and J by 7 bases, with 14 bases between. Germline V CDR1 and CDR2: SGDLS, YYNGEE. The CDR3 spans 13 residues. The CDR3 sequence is CASSTPPTIGYTF. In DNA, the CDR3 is TGTGCCAGCAGCACTCCCCCCACTATTGGCTACACCTTC.

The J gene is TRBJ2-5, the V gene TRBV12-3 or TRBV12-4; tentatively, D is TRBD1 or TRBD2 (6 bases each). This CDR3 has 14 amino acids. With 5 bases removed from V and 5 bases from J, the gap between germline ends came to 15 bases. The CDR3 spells CASSPDGGRETQYF. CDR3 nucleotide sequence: TGTGCCAGCAGTCCAGACGGGGGCCGGGAGACCCAGTACTTC.